This TCR beta chain was recovered during a study of blood T cell repertoires in COVID-19. This clone was recorded once. Per the germline V gene, CDR1 is SNHLY and CDR2 is FYNNEI. V was shortened by 10 bases and J by 0 bases, with 13 bases between the two germline ends. The CDR3 consists of 13 residues. In the original processing: Nucleated cell number was recorded as an estimate derived from reference gene primer amplification. Sequencing used immunoSEQ multiplex PCR; TCRdb keeps in-frame clones, though not all of them. V and J calls and clone size are as listed in that table; D and trimming were resolved from the DNA. The sample contains about 97,000 clones, 91% of which appear only once.

V is TRBV2 and J is TRBJ2-7, with a tentative D call TRBD2 (5 bases). The sequence was obtained from a man aged 18 to 30 with acute or convalescent COVID-19. The sample comprised peripheral blood. The CDR3 loop is CAMRAISSYEQYF. The CDR3 DNA sequence: TGTGCCATGAGGGCTATTTCCTCCTACGAGCAGTACTTC.